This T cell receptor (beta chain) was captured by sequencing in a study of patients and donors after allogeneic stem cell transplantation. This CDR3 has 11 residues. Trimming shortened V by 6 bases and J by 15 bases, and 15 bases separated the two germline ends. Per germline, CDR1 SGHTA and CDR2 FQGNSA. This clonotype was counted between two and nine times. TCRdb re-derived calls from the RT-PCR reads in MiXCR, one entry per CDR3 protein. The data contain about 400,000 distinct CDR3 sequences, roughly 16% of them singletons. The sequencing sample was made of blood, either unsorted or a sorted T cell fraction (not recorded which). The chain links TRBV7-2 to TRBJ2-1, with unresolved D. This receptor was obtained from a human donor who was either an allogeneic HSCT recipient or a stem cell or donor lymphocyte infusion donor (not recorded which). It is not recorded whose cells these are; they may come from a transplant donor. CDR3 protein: CASRLSRTMFF. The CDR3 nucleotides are TGTGCCAGCAGATTATCCAGGACCATGTTCTTC. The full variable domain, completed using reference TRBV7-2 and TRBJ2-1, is GAGVSQSPSNKVTEKGKDVELRCDPISGHTALYWYRQSLGQGLEFLIYFQGNSAPDKSGLPSDRFSAERTGGSVSTLTIQRTQQEDSAVYLCASRLSRTMFFGPGTRLTVL.